These 24 T cell receptor beta chains originate from one sample sequenced in a study of T cell repertoires in cytomegalovirus infection (dated by TCRdb to between 2018 and 2020). No cognate antigen is known for these TCRs. Sequencing was carried out with an Illumina HiSeq 1500. The raw public data were reprocessed by TCRdb itself: fastp quality trimming at Q25, MiXCR clonotype calling, in-frame beta chains only. Entries are consolidated by CDR3 protein sequence, retaining the most common genes and DNA. The sample table contains some 62,000 distinct CDR3 sequences; only one count was recorded for 20% of them. 65% to 75% of the sample goes to the ten largest clones. Sample treatment or condition, as interpreted from the label and publication: in vitro stimulation with specific CMV peptide epitopes to enrich CMV-specific T cells. Sequences were derived from CD8+ T cells from cultured PBMCs, sampled from culture after CMV antigen stimulation. These receptors were taken from a human donor in good health (CMV status not recorded). Some clones in this sample may be carry-over from other donors' samples.

This clonotype was seen a few times. The genes are TRBV27 and TRBJ1-6; 7 bases align to TRBD1. The J segment lost 4 bases and the V segment lost 2 bases, leaving 17 bases of the junction unmatched. This CDR3 comprises 20 residues. Germline V lookup: CDR1 MNHEY, CDR2 SMNVEV (reference sequence). CDR3 region: CASSLRGRRENNPYNSPLHF. DNA of the CDR3: TGTGCCAGCAGTTTAAGGGGGCGCAGAGAGAACAATCCGTATAATTCACCCCTCCACTTT.

V and J are TRBV27 and TRBJ2-3; D is possibly TRBD1 (6 bases). The CDR3 spans 15 residues. V shed 3 bases and J shed 1 base, with 11 bases lying between them. Germline lookup yields CDR1 MNHEY and CDR2 SMNVEV (reference sequence). The CDR3 spells CASSLGAKGTDTQYF. CDR3 bases: TGTGCCAGCAGTTTGGGGGCCAAGGGCACAGATACGCAGTATTTT.

This clonotype was counted at least ten times. CDR3 loop: CASSSNRLPTNEKLFF. The CDR3 DNA follows: TGTGCCAGCAGCTCCAACCGCCTCCCAACTAATGAAAAACTGTTTTTT. The V gene is TRBV7-9, the J gene TRBJ1-4; D uncertain. The V and J ends lost 4 bases and 0 bases respectively, with 12 bases between them. This CDR3 has 16 amino acids. Germline CDR1 reads SEHNR; CDR2 reads FQNEAQ (reference sequence).

Written as DNA, the CDR3 is TGTGCCAGCAGCACGGCGATACCGGATTCACCCCTCCACTTT. It specifies CASSTAIPDSPLHF. The V gene is TRBV6-2 or TRBV6-3, the J gene TRBJ1-6; unclear D gene. The CDR3 runs to 14 residues. V lost 6 bases and J 8 bases, leaving 14 bases between the germline ends. Germline loops: CDR1 MNHEY, CDR2 SVGEGT.

This clonotype was observed a handful of times. The chain employs TRBV4-1 and TRBJ2-7; tentatively, D is TRBD1 (5 bases). CDR3 size: 16 residues. The germline CDR1 and CDR2 sequences are MGHRA and YSYEKL. The V end was cut by 1 base, the J end by 1 base, with 14 bases between. This CDR3 reads CASSQVQGFGSYEQYF. The CDR3 bases are TGCGCCAGCAGCCAAGTCCAGGGCTTCGGGTCCTACGAGCAGTACTTC.

This clonotype was observed a few times. V and J are TRBV6-6 and TRBJ1-1; no firm D call. V lost 4 bases and J lost 0, with 15 bases in between. The CDR3 length is 16 residues. Germline CDR1 MNHNY, CDR2 SVGAGI (reference sequence). The CDR3 spells CASSSQQELMNTEAFF. In DNA, the CDR3 is TGTGCCAGCAGTTCCCAGCAGGAGCTAATGAACACTGAAGCTTTCTTT.

This clonotype was observed a handful of times. The chain employs TRBV4-1 and TRBJ2-7; D remains unclear. The CDR3 contains 15 residues. Germline V gene sequence: CDR1 MGHRA, CDR2 YSYEKL. With 2 bases removed from V and 4 bases from J, the gap between germline ends came to 15 bases. CDR3 in DNA: TGCGCCAGCAGCCAATTTTTGGGCAATCAATACGAGCAGTACTTC. As protein: CASSQFLGNQYEQYF.

This clonotype has more than one count but fewer than ten. CDR3 sequence: CATSTTGVEQYF. DNA of the CDR3: TGTGCCACCAGCACGACAGGGGTCGAGCAGTACTTC. The genes are TRBV15 and TRBJ2-7; 8 bases are a match to TRBD1. J gave up 6 bases and V 4 bases, and 2 bases lay outside the gene matches. This CDR3 contains 12 residues. CDR1 and CDR2 (germline): LNHNV, YYDKDF (reference sequence).

In its sample, this clonotype was seen a few times. The J gene is TRBJ2-1, the V gene TRBV7-8; tentative D call: TRBD1 (5 bases). The CDR3 extends over 13 amino acids. Germline CDR1 and CDR2: SGHVS and FQNEAQ. V gave up 1 base and J gave up 8 bases, with 9 bases separating them. CDR3 loop: CASSLEGVHEQFF. CDR3 in DNA: TGTGCCAGCAGCTTAGAAGGGGTCCATGAGCAGTTCTTC.

V and J are TRBV12-3 or TRBV12-4 and TRBJ1-6, with TRBD1 identical over 7 bases. J was trimmed by 6 bases and V by 6 bases; bases with no gene match: 8. This CDR3 has 15 residues. The CDR3: CASRRGQAINSPLHF. DNA for the CDR3: TGTGCCAGCAGGCGAGGACAGGCTATTAATTCACCCCTCCACTTT.

The chain employs TRBV12-3 or TRBV12-4 and TRBJ2-3; D is unresolved. This CDR3 region has 14 residues. The germline V and J ends were trimmed by 3 bases and 0 bases, with 7 bases remaining between them. For the CDR3, the DNA is TGTGCCAGCAGTTTCTTCGGAAGCACAGATACGCAGTATTTT. Translation gives CASSFFGSTDTQYF.

This clonotype was seen a few times. The chain employs TRBV19 and TRBJ1-2, with 10 nucleotides matching TRBD1. After removal of 1 base from V and 3 bases from J, the junction contained 8 bases not matched to a gene. This CDR3 spans 17 amino acids. CDR1 LNHDA and CDR2 SQIVND come from the germline V gene (reference sequence). The CDR3 DNA is TGTGCCAGTAGTATAGGGACAGGGGGTTTGTCGGACTATGGCTACACCTTC. Its protein product is CASSIGTGGLSDYGYTF.

This clonotype was observed a few times. V usage is TRBV27 and J usage is TRBJ2-7, with D unclear. Trimming stripped 4 bases from V and 1 base from J, with 14 bases between. This CDR3 is 15 amino acids long. Germline V gene lookup returns CDR1 MNHEY and CDR2 SMNVEV (reference sequence). DNA for the CDR3: TGTGCCAGCAGTTCGTCCCGGGCCGCATCCTACGAGCAGTACTTC. Translating gives CASSSSRAASYEQYF.

This clonotype was recorded a few times. The rearrangement links TRBV7-9 to TRBJ2-7, with D uncertain. The CDR3 loop spans 15 amino acids. Trimming took off 2 bases at V and 2 bases at J, with 13 bases between the two ends. Germline CDR1 reads SEHNR; CDR2 reads FQNEAQ (reference sequence). CDR3 protein: CASSLISPAPYEQYF. The CDR3 DNA follows: TGTGCCAGCAGCTTAATTTCCCCCGCACCCTACGAGCAGTACTTC.

This chain links TRBV7-6 with TRBJ2-2; unclear D gene. Germline loops: CDR1 SGHVS, CDR2 FNYEAQ. The V end was cut by 2 bases, the J end by 3 bases, with 7 bases between. The length of the CDR3 is 14 residues. CDR3 coding DNA: TGTGCCAGCAGCTTAACGCTCCACACCGGGGAGCTGTTTTTT. Protein product: CASSLTLHTGELFF.

This clonotype was counted many times. The chain has TRBV6-1 and TRBJ1-1, with unresolved D. CDR3 size: 18 residues. The germline V gene encodes CDR1 MNHNS and CDR2 SASEGT. V lost 3 bases and J 0 bases, leaving 20 bases between the germline ends. The CDR3 sequence: CASSDFPGVEGLNTEAFF. The CDR3 coding sequence is TGTGCCAGCAGTGACTTCCCCGGGGTCGAAGGACTGAACACTGAAGCTTTCTTT.

The CDR3 sequence: CSVGQGSGYTF. In DNA form, the CDR3 reads TGCAGTGTTGGACAGGGGAGTGGCTACACCTTC. The chain combines TRBV20-1 with TRBJ1-2; 9 nucleotides line up with TRBD1. Germline V gene data show CDR1 as DFQATT and CDR2 as SNEGSKA (reference sequence). J gave up 7 bases and V 7 bases, and 4 bases lay outside the gene matches. CDR3 length: 11 residues.

This clonotype occurred a few times. The V and J genes are TRBV6-5 and TRBJ2-1; weak D call: TRBD1 (6 bases). This CDR3 has 15 amino acids. Germline lookup yields CDR1 MNHEY and CDR2 SVGAGI. V was clipped by 5 bases and J by 7 bases, with 18 bases between them. CDR3 nucleotides: TGTGCCAGCAGTGCACAGGGTAGAGCTTGGAATGAGCAGTTCTTC. This sequence encodes CASSAQGRAWNEQFF.

This clonotype was recorded at least ten times. The V and J genes are TRBV29-1 and TRBJ2-1; D ambiguous. CDR3 length: 16 amino acids. With 1 base removed from V and 3 bases from J, the gap between germline ends came to 16 bases. Germline CDR1 is SQVTM and CDR2 is ANQGSEA. For the CDR3, the DNA is TGCAGCGTTGAAGCCCCGGCGCGTAAAAGCTACAATGAGCAGTTCTTC. It translates to CSVEAPARKSYNEQFF.

This clonotype was seen a handful of times. This chain joins TRBV7-2 and TRBJ1-5; D is unclear. The CDR3 extends over 13 amino acids. Trimming left V 3 bases short and J 2 bases short, with 5 bases between. Looked up from germline, CDR1 is SGHTA and CDR2 is FQGNSA. The CDR3 loop is CASSFVGNQPQHF. The CDR3 DNA sequence: TGTGCCAGCAGCTTTGTTGGCAATCAGCCCCAGCATTTT.

This clonotype was seen a few times. The V and J genes are TRBV4-1 and TRBJ2-1; TRBD1 matches 8 bases. The trim removed 4 bases at V and 8 bases at J, leaving 7 bases unmatched. This CDR3 has 14 amino acids. The germline gives CDR1 MGHRA, CDR2 YSYEKL. CDR3 in DNA: TGCGCCAGCAGCCTAGGACAGGGTAGCGATGAGCAGTTCTTC. As protein: CASSLGQGSDEQFF.

In its sample, this clonotype was seen a few times. The chain carries TRBV7-8 and TRBJ2-5; no reliable D call. Trimming pared 2 bases from V and 2 bases from J, leaving 9 bases between. The germline CDR1 and CDR2 sequences are SGHVS and FQNEAQ. The length of the CDR3 is 14 residues. The CDR3 DNA reads as TGTGCCAGCAGCTTATACGGAGATCAAGAGACCCAGTACTTC. Translated, it gives CASSLYGDQETQYF.

This chain links TRBV6-2 or TRBV6-3 with TRBJ2-1; no clear D. The germline V and J ends were trimmed by 2 bases and 0 bases, with 8 bases remaining between them. The CDR3 consists of 15 residues. The germline gives CDR1 MNHEY, CDR2 SVGEGT. The CDR3: CASSYMGNSYNEQFF. The CDR3 nucleotides are TGTGCCAGCAGTTACATGGGAAACTCCTACAATGAGCAGTTCTTC.

The chain has TRBV6-2 or TRBV6-3 and TRBJ1-2; 10 nucleotides agree with TRBD1. CDR1 and CDR2 from the germline V gene are MNHEY and SVGEGT. V was pared by 2 bases and J by 10 bases, with 1 base of the junction left unmatched. The CDR3 is 12 residues long. The CDR3 DNA reads as TGTGCCAGCAGTTACGGGACAGGGGTCTACACCTTC. Protein: CASSYGTGVYTF.